The text below deals with one T cell receptor (beta chain). The data originate from a study of T-cell reconstitution after alpha-beta-depleted transplantation in children. CDR3 length: 13 residues. CDR1 LGHNA and CDR2 YNFKEQ come from the germline V gene. V lost 5 bases to trimming and J lost 6 bases, with 12 bases between them. TCRbeta library preparation incorporated unique molecular identifiers. A single record per CDR3 protein comes from TCRdb applying MiXCR to the PCR reads. The sample lists a few hundred thousand distinct CDR3 sequences; 10% were seen once. This specimen was PBMCs from the stem cell graft donor, taken from the stem cell graft. The genes are TRBV4-2 and TRBJ2-3; D call uncertain. The receptor was derived from a human donor who donated a stem cell graft to a child with acute lymphoblastic leukemia. The CDR3 sequence: CASSVGWTDTQYF. The CDR3 region has the DNA TGTGCCAGCAGCGTCGGTTGGACGGATACGCAGTATTTT.